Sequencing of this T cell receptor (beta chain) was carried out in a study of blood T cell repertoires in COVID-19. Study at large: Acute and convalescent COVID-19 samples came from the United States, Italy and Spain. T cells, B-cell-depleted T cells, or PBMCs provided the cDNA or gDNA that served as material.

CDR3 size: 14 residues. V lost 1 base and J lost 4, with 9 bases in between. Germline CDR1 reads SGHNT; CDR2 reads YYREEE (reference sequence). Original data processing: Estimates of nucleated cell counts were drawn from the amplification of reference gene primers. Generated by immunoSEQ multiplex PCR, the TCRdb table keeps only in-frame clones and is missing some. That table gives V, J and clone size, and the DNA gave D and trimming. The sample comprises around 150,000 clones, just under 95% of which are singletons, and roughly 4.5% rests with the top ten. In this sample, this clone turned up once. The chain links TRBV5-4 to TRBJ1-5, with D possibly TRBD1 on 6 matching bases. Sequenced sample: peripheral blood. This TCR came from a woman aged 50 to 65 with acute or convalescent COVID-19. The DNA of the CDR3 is TGTGCCAGCAGCTTGCGGGGGGCGAATCAGCCCCAGCATTTT. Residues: CASSLRGANQPQHF. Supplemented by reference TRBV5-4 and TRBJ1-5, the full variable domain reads ETGVTQSPTHLIKTRGQQVTLRCSSQSGHNTVSWYQQALGQGPQFIFQYYREEENGRGNFPPRFSGLQFPNYSSELNVNALELDDSALYLCASSLRGANQPQHFGDGTRLSIL.